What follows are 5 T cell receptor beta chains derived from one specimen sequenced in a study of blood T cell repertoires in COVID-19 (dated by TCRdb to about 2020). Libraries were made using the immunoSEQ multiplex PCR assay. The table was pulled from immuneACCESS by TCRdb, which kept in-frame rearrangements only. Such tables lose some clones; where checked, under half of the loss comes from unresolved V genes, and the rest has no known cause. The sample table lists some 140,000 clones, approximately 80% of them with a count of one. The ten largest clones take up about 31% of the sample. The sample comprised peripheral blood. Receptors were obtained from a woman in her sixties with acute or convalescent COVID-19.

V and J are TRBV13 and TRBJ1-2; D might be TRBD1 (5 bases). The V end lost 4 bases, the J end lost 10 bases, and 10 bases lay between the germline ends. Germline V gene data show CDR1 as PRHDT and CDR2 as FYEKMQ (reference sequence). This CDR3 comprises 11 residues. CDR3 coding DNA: TGTGCCAGCAGCTGGGGACTAGTCTACACCTTC. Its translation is CASSWGLVYTF.

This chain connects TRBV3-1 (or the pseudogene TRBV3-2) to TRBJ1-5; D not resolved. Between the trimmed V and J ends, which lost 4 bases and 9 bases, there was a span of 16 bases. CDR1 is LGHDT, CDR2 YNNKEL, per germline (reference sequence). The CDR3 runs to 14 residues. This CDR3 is CASSLQARSGPQHF. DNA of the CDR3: TGTGCCAGCAGCCTCCAGGCCCGTAGCGGGCCCCAGCATTTT.

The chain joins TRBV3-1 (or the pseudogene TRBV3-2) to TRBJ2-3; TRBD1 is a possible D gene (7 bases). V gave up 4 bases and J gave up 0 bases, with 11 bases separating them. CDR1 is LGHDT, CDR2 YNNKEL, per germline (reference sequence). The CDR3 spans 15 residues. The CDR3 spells CASSRQGGSTDTQYF. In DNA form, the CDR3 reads TGTGCCAGCAGCCGCCAGGGGGGTAGCACAGATACGCAGTATTTT.

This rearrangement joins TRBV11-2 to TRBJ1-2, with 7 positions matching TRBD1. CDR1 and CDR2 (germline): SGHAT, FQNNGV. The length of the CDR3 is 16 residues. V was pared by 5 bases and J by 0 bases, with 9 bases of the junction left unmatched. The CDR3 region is CASSHRTGSANYGYTF. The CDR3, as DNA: TGTGCCAGCAGCCACAGGACAGGATCTGCTAACTATGGCTACACCTTC.

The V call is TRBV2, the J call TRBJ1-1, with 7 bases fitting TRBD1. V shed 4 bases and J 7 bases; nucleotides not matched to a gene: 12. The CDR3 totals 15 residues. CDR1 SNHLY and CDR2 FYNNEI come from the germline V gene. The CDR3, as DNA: TGTGCCAGCAGTGCCCCCCAGGGGGTGGTGGGTGAAGCTTTCTTT. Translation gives CASSAPQGVVGEAFF.